This TCR beta chain comes out of a study of blood T cells in healthy people across ages. As regards this clonotype: No antigen is known for it.

Findings and limits, study-wide: Long-lived and aged donors differed, with more naive CD4+ cells and higher diversity in the long-lived. Underestimates were what the diversity estimates from one million T cells were considered to be.

PCR was performed a second time for roughly 7 to 11 cycles using a sample-barcoded 5' primer and a J-beta primer mix. Each TCR beta cDNA got a 12-nucleotide random molecular identifier. MiXCR, applied by TCRdb to the 5' RACE reads, yields one record per CDR3 protein. This sample has hundreds of thousands of distinct CDR3 sequences, with approximately 30% found just once. Deletions cut 0 bases from V and 3 bases from J, with 10 bases between. Germline values: CDR1 SGHKS, CDR2 YYEKEE (reference sequence). The CDR3 consists of 14 residues. Individuals who donated were healthy Caucasians from Russia aged about 6 to 100.

This chain uses TRBV5-5 with TRBJ2-7, with D possibly TRBD1 on 5 matching bases. This sequence originates from a woman of 80 years or more in good health. Sequenced: blood. The CDR3 nucleotides read TGTGCCAGCAGCTTGGCGAAGGGGAACTACGAGCAGTACTTC. It yields the protein CASSLAKGNYEQYF.